The 19 T cell receptor beta chains in this list originate from one sample, sequenced in a study of CD8+ T cells in alopecia areata. Sequencing used cDNA as its template, made by extracting RNA and reverse transcribing it. Assay: immunoSEQ multiplex PCR; the TCRdb copy retains only in-frame clones and omits some. This sample has roughly 220,000 clones, with around 66% found just once. The treatment here: oral pan-JAK inhibitor, 5-10 mg twice daily. The sample here was CD4+ T cells sorted from blood, taken around week 44, from a patient treated with tofacitinib. The receptors stem from a human donor with alopecia areata.

The chain joins TRBV6-1 to TRBJ1-2; TRBD1 might be the D (6 bases). Trimming cost V 5 bases and J 8 bases, with 15 bases left between them. This CDR3 contains 13 residues. The germline V gene has CDR1 MNHNS and CDR2 SASEGT. The CDR3 nucleotides are TGTGCCAGCAGTCCTTGGGGGCTGGAGGGCTACACCTTC. Its protein product is CASSPWGLEGYTF.

The chain uses TRBV7-8 and TRBJ2-1; 12 bases agree with TRBD1. The CDR3 covers 12 residues. J gave up 16 bases and V 5 bases, and 6 bases lay outside the gene matches. CDR1 is SGHVS, CDR2 FQNEAQ, per germline. For the CDR3, the DNA is TGTGCCAGCAGCCCGAGGGACAGGGGGCAATTCTTC. Encoded protein: CASSPRDRGQFF.

The genes are TRBV14 and TRBJ1-6; a weak D match, TRBD1 (5 bases). CDR1 and CDR2 from the germline V gene are SGHDN and FVKESK. This CDR3 region has 18 residues. V was trimmed by 0 bases and J by 6 bases, leaving 18 bases between them. The CDR3 region has the DNA TGTGCCAGCAGCCAAGATTCGCGGGGGATGGGGTCTAATTCACCCCTCCACTTT. Translation gives CASSQDSRGMGSNSPLHF.

The chain carries TRBV2 and TRBJ1-6; D is uncertain. The germline V gene encodes CDR1 SNHLY and CDR2 FYNNEI. This CDR3 contains 13 residues. V shed 6 bases and J shed 8 bases, with 11 bases lying between them. CDR3 nucleotides: TGTGCCAGCAGCTCAATGGGCGATTCACCCCTCCACTTT. This translates into CASSSMGDSPLHF. The whole variable domain, filled in from reference TRBV2 and TRBJ1-6, reads EPEVTQTPSHQVTQMGQEVILRCVPISNHLYFYWYRQILGQKVEFLVSFYNNEISEKSEIFDDQFSVERPDGSNFTLKIRSTKLEDSAMYFCASSSMGDSPLHFGNGTRLTVT.

The chain combines TRBV29-1 with TRBJ1-2; 7 bases align to TRBD1. The CDR3 spans 14 residues. Unmatched junction bases numbered 6, after V lost 4 bases and J lost 1 base. The germline gives CDR1 SQVTM, CDR2 ANQGSEA. The CDR3 sequence: CSVGDSLLNYGYTF. DNA for the CDR3: TGCAGCGTTGGGGACAGCCTACTTAACTATGGCTACACCTTC.

J is TRBJ2-3 and V is TRBV5-5; the D is unclear. CDR1 and CDR2 (germline): SGHKS, YYEKEE (reference sequence). The CDR3 is 15 amino acids. V lost 0 bases and J 2 bases, leaving 10 bases between the germline ends. The DNA of the CDR3 is TGTGCCAGCAGCTTGGTTTTTGGCCCCACAGATACGCAGTATTTT. It is translated as CASSLVFGPTDTQYF. Combining the CDR3 with reference TRBV5-5 and TRBJ2-3 gives the whole variable domain DAGVTQSPTHLIKTRGQQVTLRCSPISGHKSVSWYQQVLGQGPQFIFQYYEKEERGRGNFPDRFSARQFPNYSSELNVNALLLGDSALYLCASSLVFGPTDTQYFGPGTRLTVL.

CDR3 protein: CASSSFSYEQYF. The DNA of the CDR3 is TGTGCCAGCAGTTCATTCTCCTACGAGCAGTACTTC. The V gene is TRBV27, the J gene TRBJ2-7; D not resolved. The CDR3 runs to 12 residues. V was trimmed by 4 bases and J by 0 bases, leaving 4 bases between them. The germline V gene has CDR1 MNHEY and CDR2 SMNVEV (reference sequence).

Turning to this clone: This specimen includes other DNA sequences encoding the same CDR3. This chain joins TRBV29-1 and TRBJ1-1; 7 bases line up with TRBD1. Per germline, CDR1 SQVTM and CDR2 ANQGSEA. This CDR3 comprises 13 residues. V dropped 6 bases and J dropped 1; count of bases not matched to a gene: 5. The CDR3 protein is CSVVGQANTEAFF. As DNA, the CDR3 is TGCAGCGTAGTAGGACAGGCGAACACTGAAGCTTTCTTT.

This clone was detected ten times or more. This rearrangement joins TRBV6-1 to TRBJ2-1; 9 bases align to TRBD2. Trimming took 1 base from V and 2 from J; bases not matched to a gene: 0. The CDR3 has 15 amino acids. CDR1 and CDR2 from the germline V gene are MNHNS and SASEGT. CDR3 nucleotide sequence: TGTGCCAGCAGTGAAGGCGGGGGGGCCTACAATGAGCAGTTCTTC. Translation gives CASSEGGGAYNEQFF.

V usage is TRBV11-2 and J usage is TRBJ2-7; D ambiguous. The CDR3 consists of 12 residues. V shed 0 bases and J shed 8 bases, with 8 bases lying between them. CDR1 is SGHAT, CDR2 FQNNGV, per germline. Here the CDR3 reads CASSLDPQQQYF. The CDR3 DNA is TGTGCCAGCAGCTTAGATCCCCAGCAGCAGTACTTC.

The rearrangement uses TRBV9 and TRBJ2-5; D is unclear. The V gene lost 0 bases and the J gene lost 9 bases, with 9 bases spanning the gap. CDR1 is SGDLS, CDR2 YYNGEE, per germline. CDR3 length: 12 residues. The CDR3 DNA is TGTGCCAGCAGCGTAGTGGATGGGGCCCAGTACTTC. It specifies CASSVVDGAQYF.

The chain uses TRBV7-2 and TRBJ2-1, with a possible D match to TRBD2 (6 bases). Trimming shortened V by 3 bases and J by 9 bases, and 12 bases separated the two germline ends. CDR3 length: 13 amino acids. Germline V gene sequence: CDR1 SGHTA, CDR2 FQGNSA. The CDR3 DNA reads as TGTGCCAGCAGCTTCAGACTAGACGGTGAGCAGTTCTTC. Its protein is CASSFRLDGEQFF.

This clone was seen a few times. The chain couples TRBV6-1 to TRBJ2-7; D unclear. The germline V and J ends were trimmed by 10 bases and 4 bases, with 8 bases remaining between them. Germline V gene data show CDR1 as MNHNS and CDR2 as SASEGT. The CDR3 is 10 amino acids. CDR3 loop: CAISMYEQYF. As DNA, the CDR3 is TGTGCCATCAGCATGTACGAGCAGTACTTC.

This clone was detected once. Other nucleotide sequences in the sample specify the same CDR3. The chain uses TRBV30 and TRBJ2-5; D remains ambiguous. CDR1 is GTSNPN, CDR2 SVGIG, per germline (reference sequence). The CDR3 consists of 11 residues. Trimming pared 0 bases from V and 4 bases from J, leaving 3 bases between. Here the CDR3 DNA reads TGTGCCTGGAGTGTGGGAGAGACCCAGTACTTC. It codes for CAWSVGETQYF.

The rearrangement links TRBV29-1 to TRBJ1-4; 7 nucleotides agree with TRBD1. Unmatched junction bases numbered 8, after V lost 6 bases and J lost 4 bases. The germline V gene has CDR1 SQVTM and CDR2 ANQGSEA. The CDR3 is 14 amino acids. The CDR3 loop reads CSVQTGTVNEKLFF. CDR3 coding DNA: TGCAGCGTACAAACCGGGACAGTTAATGAAAAACTGTTTTTT.

The rearrangement uses TRBV5-6 and TRBJ2-7; TRBD1 agrees at 11 bases. There are 15 residues in the CDR3. CDR1 and CDR2 from the germline V gene are SGHDT and YYEEEE. The V segment lost 0 bases and the J segment 2 bases; nucleotides outside the gene matches: 1. CDR3: CASSLAGQGAYEQYF. CDR3 in DNA: TGTGCCAGCAGCTTGGCGGGACAGGGGGCCTACGAGCAGTACTTC. The whole variable domain, filled in from reference TRBV5-6 and TRBJ2-7, reads DAGVTQSPTHLIKTRGQQVTLRCSPKSGHDTVSWYQQALGQGPQFIFQYYEEEERQRGNFPDRFSGHQFPNYSSELNVNALLLGDSALYLCASSLAGQGAYEQYFGPGTRLTVT.

The V and J genes are TRBV6-6 and TRBJ1-1; 8 bases fit TRBD1. V gave up 6 bases and J gave up 6 bases; unmatched junction bases: 15. The CDR3 loop spans 16 amino acids. Germline-derived CDR1 and CDR2 are MNHNY and SVGAGI (reference sequence). CDR3 sequence (DNA): TGTGCCAGCAGCCAGGGCAGGGGGCGAGGACATTCTGAAGCTTTCTTT. It specifies CASSQGRGRGHSEAFF.

The rearrangement links TRBV5-6 to TRBJ2-3, with a possible D match to TRBD2 (5 bases). CDR3 length: 14 amino acids. Germline V gives CDR1 SGHDT, CDR2 YYEEEE. The V gene lost 2 bases and the J gene lost 4 bases, with 11 bases spanning the gap. CDR3 nucleotide sequence: TGTGCCAGCAGCTTCGGGGTTGGAGCAGATACGCAGTATTTT. Translation: CASSFGVGADTQYF.

The chain joins TRBV7-3 to TRBJ2-1, with 10 bases that match TRBD2. V lost 3 bases to trimming and J lost 9 bases; unmatched junction nucleotides: 5. CDR1 is SGHTA, CDR2 FQGTGA, per germline. The CDR3 has 14 residues. The DNA for the CDR3 is TGTGCCAGCAGCTTGGGACTAGCGATGGGTGAGCAGTTCTTC. Protein: CASSLGLAMGEQFF.